This T cell receptor beta chain was captured by sequencing in a study of T cells of healthy individuals (dated by TCRdb to 2017 to 2018). Library preparation used 5' RACE. TCRdb shows the sequencer as Illumina MiSeq. TCRdb handled the public reads itself, with Q25 trimming in fastp and clone calling in MiXCR, and kept productive beta chains. Each record represents a unique CDR3 protein, reported with the most common genes and DNA among its rows. This sample comprises nearly 100,000 distinct CDR3 sequences, roughly 18% of them detected only once. Over 5% of the sample belongs to the ten largest clones. Regarding this clonotype: The target of this receptor is not known. Base-call qualities are not available, and no considerably larger clone is one nucleotide away.

CDR3 length: 14 amino acids, cysteine to phenylalanine. Only CDR3 DNA remains: 42 bases, in frame from the first base. The germline V gene provides CDR1 MNHNS and CDR2 SASEGT. V is cut by 2 bases and J by 3 bases, and the space between the germline ends is 10 bases. The sequence links TRBV6-1 to TRBJ1-1; TRBD1 could be the D gene, as 5 bases match. This clonotype was obtained from a human donor in good health. The CDR3 here reads CASSESGGDTEAFF. The bases read TGTGCCAGCAGTGAATCGGGAGGGGACACTGAAGCTTTCTTT.